These T cell receptor beta chains were read from a single sample in a study of T cells in Graves' hyperthyroidism and ophthalmopathy. TCRdb reprocessed the multiplex PCR reads with MiXCR, giving one entry per CDR3 protein. There are under 750,000 distinct CDR3 sequences in the sample; over 15% occur only once, and 16% lies in the top ten. Sequencing was done on a sample of blood. These receptor sequences come from a woman between 45 and 65 years old with Graves' hyperthyroidism that later progressed to Graves' ophthalmopathy. Both conserved end residues are part of each CDR3. The D gene is left open where the match is weak.

J,D,V,CDR3
TRBJ1-2,TRBD1,TRBV19,CASQGQGIYYGYTF
TRBJ1-2,TRBD1,TRBV20-1,CSASNPSDRGRVGYTF
TRBJ1-3,TRBD1,TRBV3-1,CASSQEARGNTIYF
TRBJ1-1,-,TRBV15,CATSRDAQGNTEAFF
TRBJ1-1,TRBD1,TRBV27,CASRTDRDGTEAFF
TRBJ1-1,-,TRBV7-3,CASSLPVSMNTEAFF
TRBJ1-5,-,TRBV9,CASSVDATQPQHF
TRBJ1-2,-,TRBV5-1,CASSTDGNRHYGYTF
TRBJ2-1,-,TRBV20-1,CSAPGESGKSYNEQFF
TRBJ1-1,TRBD1,TRBV6-1,CASSVGQGVNTEAFF
TRBJ1-3,-,TRBV29-1,CSVIQRLGNTIYF
TRBJ2-7,TRBD1,TRBV6-1,CASTPRDRALYEQYF
TRBJ2-7,-,TRBV7-6,CASSLAETSYEQYF
TRBJ2-7,-,TRBV12-3/TRBV12-4,CASSFGTGRYEQYF